This entry concerns a single T cell receptor beta chain. The assay was immunoSEQ multiplex PCR, and TCRdb's table has in-frame clones only and misses some. This table holds just under 6,000 clones, 80% found once. The germline gives CDR1 SGHDT, CDR2 YYEEEE. Trimming left V 0 bases short and J 5 bases short, with 11 bases between. The CDR3 covers 14 residues. Described time point: week 3, after first cycle of checkpoint inhibitor. This record belongs to a study of blood T cell dynamics during melanoma immunotherapy. The origin of this receptor is a human donor with melanoma. The rearrangement uses TRBV5-6 and TRBJ1-2; D unclear. The source was blood, collected from a patient treated with checkpoint blockade. The CDR3 nucleotides read TGTGCCAGCAGCTTGGCCACCTCCGGGTATGGCTACACCTTC. Amino acids: CASSLATSGYGYTF.